The 20 T cell receptor beta chains below were found in one sample sequenced in a study of technical replicates of blood from four donors. TCRdb's copy holds only in-frame clones and misses some; the assay was immunoSEQ multiplex PCR. Among tens of thousands of clones listed, roughly 94% were seen once. The sample taken for sequencing was T cells isolated from PBMCs. Receptors originate from a human donor in good health.

The chain couples TRBV13 to TRBJ2-6, with 7 bases matching TRBD2. Germline V CDR1 and CDR2: PRHDT, FYEKMQ (reference sequence). With 5 bases clipped from V and 4 bases from J, the junction kept 11 bases outside the gene matches. This CDR3 is built from 17 residues. CDR3 in amino acids: CASSQGRGTAGANVLTF. DNA for the CDR3: TGTGCCAGCAGCCAAGGGAGGGGAACTGCCGGGGCCAACGTCCTGACTTTC.

This chain connects TRBV5-1 to TRBJ2-1; D not certain. Germline CDR1 reads SGHRS; CDR2 reads YFSETQ. Trimming took 2 bases from V and 0 from J, leaving 6 bases between them. The CDR3 runs to 14 residues. CDR3 DNA sequence: TGCGCCAGCAGCTTCTCTAGCTCCTACAATGAGCAGTTCTTC. It specifies CASSFSSSYNEQFF.

The chain couples TRBV2 to TRBJ1-1; weak D call: TRBD1 (6 bases). Between the trimmed V and J ends, which lost 7 bases and 0 bases, there was a span of 15 bases. In germline, CDR1 is SNHLY, CDR2 FYNNEI. The CDR3 is 15 residues long. In nucleotides, the CDR3 is TGTGCCAGCACCCCATGGACAGACATGAACACTGAAGCTTTCTTT. This encodes CASTPWTDMNTEAFF.

This clone was detected once. The rearrangement joins TRBV19 to TRBJ2-1; D may be TRBD1 (6 bases). CDR1 and CDR2 from the germline V gene are LNHDA and SQIVND (reference sequence). Trimming stripped 1 base from V and 6 bases from J, with 22 bases between. CDR3 length: 18 residues. The CDR3 spells CASSIAPPDSEYVNEQFF. The CDR3 bases are TGTGCCAGTAGTATAGCCCCGCCGGACAGCGAGTATGTCAATGAGCAGTTCTTC.

V and J are TRBV28 and TRBJ2-7; D remains unclear. The CDR3 runs to 14 residues. Trimming took 6 bases from V and 1 from J, leaving 13 bases between them. Germline V lookup: CDR1 MDHEN, CDR2 SYDVKM. The CDR3 protein is CASSLLQVSYEQYF. As DNA, the CDR3 is TGTGCCAGCAGCCTTCTTCAGGTATCCTACGAGCAGTACTTC.

The chain combines TRBV2 with TRBJ2-1; no reliable D call. Germline values: CDR1 SNHLY, CDR2 FYNNEI. The CDR3 is made up of 11 amino acids. Trimming took 4 bases from V and 5 from J, leaving 3 bases between them. DNA of the CDR3: TGTGCCAGCAGTGCCGACAATGAGCAGTTCTTC. Translation gives CASSADNEQFF.

The J gene is TRBJ2-7, the V gene TRBV7-9, with 10 bases fitting TRBD1. This CDR3 comprises 16 residues. The germline CDR1 and CDR2 sequences are SEHNR and FQNEAQ (reference sequence). The ends lost 7 bases at V and 2 bases at J; junction bases unmatched: 11. The CDR3 nucleotides are TGTGCCAGCACCACAGGACAGGGGACAGGGGCCTACGAGCAGTACTTC. It translates to CASTTGQGTGAYEQYF.

The table lists this clone with a count of one. J is TRBJ2-1 and V is TRBV27; 10 bases fit TRBD2. This CDR3 region has 17 residues. The ends lost 2 bases at V and 8 bases at J; junction bases unmatched: 12. The germline CDR1 and CDR2 sequences are MNHEY and SMNVEV (reference sequence). The CDR3 loop is CASSLVLAGVRVDEQFF. The CDR3 bases are TGTGCCAGCAGTTTAGTCCTAGCGGGGGTTCGCGTAGATGAGCAGTTCTTC.

V and J are TRBV4-1 and TRBJ2-3; D might be TRBD2 (6 bases). V lost 2 bases to trimming and J lost 7 bases, with 16 bases between them. From germline, CDR1 is MGHRA and CDR2 YSYEKL. This CDR3 has 15 amino acids. The CDR3 here is CASSQLTSKTHTQYF. The CDR3 bases are TGCGCCAGCAGCCAACTTACTAGCAAAACTCATACGCAGTATTTT.

This clone was seen once. The chain employs TRBV11-3 and TRBJ2-7; a weak D match, TRBD2 (5 bases). CDR1 SGHNT and CDR2 YENEEA come from the germline V gene. The V end lost 5 bases, the J end lost 2 bases, and 16 bases lay between the germline ends. This CDR3 has 15 amino acids. CDR3 sequence reads: CASSPRPQLAYEQYF. Written as DNA, the CDR3 is TGTGCCAGCAGCCCTAGACCCCAACTAGCCTACGAGCAGTACTTC.

The gene calls are TRBV9 and TRBJ2-7; TRBD2 matches 8 bases. V dropped 4 bases and J dropped 3; count of bases not matched to a gene: 9. CDR3 length: 15 residues. CDR1 is SGDLS and CDR2 is YYNGEE in the germline V gene. The CDR3 DNA reads as TGTGCCAGCAGCATCTCGGGAGGGGGGAACTACGAGCAGTACTTC. As protein: CASSISGGGNYEQYF.

The genes are TRBV27 and TRBJ2-7, with a tentative D call TRBD1 (6 bases). The CDR3 runs to 15 residues. The V and J ends lost 2 bases and 5 bases respectively, with 16 bases between them. Germline V lookup: CDR1 MNHEY, CDR2 SMNVEV (reference sequence). The CDR3 loop reads CASSLVWSGAHEQYF. CDR3 bases: TGTGCCAGCAGTTTAGTTTGGTCAGGGGCCCACGAGCAGTACTTC.

This chain links TRBV6-5 with TRBJ2-4; tentative D call: TRBD2 (6 bases). This CDR3 has 13 residues. The V end was cut by 4 bases, the J end by 5 bases, with 9 bases between. The germline V gene has CDR1 MNHEY and CDR2 SVGAGI. This chain's CDR3 is CASSWTNENIQYF. CDR3 nucleotides: TGTGCCAGCAGTTGGACTAATGAAAACATTCAGTACTTC.

The rearrangement links TRBV6-5 to TRBJ1-2; D uncertain. Trimming shortened V by 2 bases and J by 4 bases, and 8 bases separated the two germline ends. The germline gives CDR1 MNHEY, CDR2 SVGAGI. This CDR3 region has 13 residues. This chain's CDR3 is CASSYGQLYGYTF. The CDR3 DNA sequence: TGTGCCAGCAGTTACGGGCAGCTCTATGGCTACACCTTC.

The chain has TRBV7-9 and TRBJ2-7; D gene unclear. Trimming shortened V by 1 base and J by 0 bases, and 7 bases separated the two germline ends. Germline values: CDR1 SEHNR, CDR2 FQNEAQ (reference sequence). The CDR3 loop spans 14 amino acids. DNA for the CDR3: TGTGCCAGCAGCTTAGTGGGCGCCTCCTACGAGCAGTACTTC. Its translation: CASSLVGASYEQYF.

The J gene is TRBJ2-2, the V gene TRBV5-5; 8 bases match TRBD1. V lost 3 bases, J lost 5 bases, and 15 bases stayed unmatched. Germline V gene lookup returns CDR1 SGHKS and CDR2 YYEKEE (reference sequence). The CDR3 extends over 18 amino acids. Written as DNA, the CDR3 is TGTGCCAGCAGCTCGCGGAAGTGGACAGGGAGGATTACCGGGGAGCTGTTTTTT. It translates to CASSSRKWTGRITGELFF. The complete variable domain, with remaining parts taken from reference TRBV5-5 and TRBJ2-2, reads DAGVTQSPTHLIKTRGQQVTLRCSPISGHKSVSWYQQVLGQGPQFIFQYYEKEERGRGNFPDRFSARQFPNYSSELNVNALLLGDSALYLCASSSRKWTGRITGELFFGEGSRLTVL.

The chain links TRBV6-5 to TRBJ1-6, with D perhaps TRBD1 (5 bases). From germline, CDR1 is MNHEY and CDR2 SVGAGI. The CDR3 runs to 13 residues. Trimming pared 0 bases from V and 8 bases from J, leaving 5 bases between. The CDR3 DNA reads as TGTGCCAGCAGTTACTCCAGGGATTCACCCCTCCACTTT. Its protein product is CASSYSRDSPLHF.

This clone has a handful of counts. The chain is built from TRBV18 and TRBJ1-2; D gene ambiguous. Trimming took 2 bases from V and 3 from J, leaving 7 bases between them. The length of the CDR3 is 13 residues. Germline V gives CDR1 KGHSH, CDR2 LQKENI. The CDR3 loop is CASSPESHYGYTF. For the CDR3, the DNA is TGTGCCAGCTCACCAGAGAGTCACTATGGCTACACCTTC.

This clone came up once. The V call is TRBV13, the J call TRBJ2-1; 7 bases align to TRBD1. The length of the CDR3 is 16 residues. The germline gives CDR1 PRHDT, CDR2 FYEKMQ (reference sequence). The V gene end was trimmed by 0 bases and the J gene end by 1 base; junction bases not matched to a gene: 3. Here the CDR3 reads CASSLGGGISYNEQFF. In DNA, the CDR3 is TGTGCCAGCAGCTTAGGAGGGGGCATATCCTACAATGAGCAGTTCTTC. The whole variable domain, remainder taken from reference TRBV13 and TRBJ2-1, is AAGVIQSPRHLIKEKRETATLKCYPIPRHDTVYWYQQGPGQDPQFLISFYEKMQSDKGSIPDRFSAQQFSDYHSELNMSSLELGDSALYFCASSLGGGISYNEQFFGPGTRLTVL.

The count of this clone is one. CDR3 nucleotide sequence: TGCAGCGTTGATCTCTCTAGGACAGGTAGCTCCTACGAGCAGTACTTC. Its translation is CSVDLSRTGSSYEQYF. The chain employs TRBV29-1 and TRBJ2-7, with 7 positions matching TRBD1. This CDR3 contains 16 residues. V trimming: 3 bases; J trimming: 0 bases; junction bases outside the gene matches: 11. Germline V lookup: CDR1 SQVTM, CDR2 ANQGSEA.